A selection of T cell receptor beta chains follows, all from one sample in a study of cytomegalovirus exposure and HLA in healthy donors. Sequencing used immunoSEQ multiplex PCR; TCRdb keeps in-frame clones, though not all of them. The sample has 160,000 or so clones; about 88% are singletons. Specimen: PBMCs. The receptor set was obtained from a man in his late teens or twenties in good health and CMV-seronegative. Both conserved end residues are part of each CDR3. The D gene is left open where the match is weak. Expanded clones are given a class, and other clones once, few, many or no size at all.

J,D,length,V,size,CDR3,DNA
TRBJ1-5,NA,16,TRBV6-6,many,CASSYSAQEGNQPQHF,TGTGCCAGCAGTTACTCGGCCCAGGAGGGCAATCAGCCCCAGCATTTT
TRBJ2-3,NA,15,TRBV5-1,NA,CASSLDRSFTDTQYF,TGCGCCAGCAGCTTGGACAGGTCATTCACAGATACGCAGTATTTT
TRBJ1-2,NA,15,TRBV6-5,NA,CASSYGQTPSYGYTF,TGTGCCAGCAGTTACGGGCAGACCCCCTCCTATGGCTACACCTTC
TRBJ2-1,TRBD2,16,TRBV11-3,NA,CASSFSGSGGHNEQFF,TGTGCCAGCAGCTTCTCAGGTAGCGGGGGTCACAATGAGCAGTTCTTC
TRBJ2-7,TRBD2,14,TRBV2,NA,CASSEGASGYEQYF,TGTGCCAGCAGTGAAGGAGCTAGCGGATACGAGCAGTACTTC
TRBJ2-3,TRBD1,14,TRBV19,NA,CANDRGRIPDTQYF,TGTGCCAATGACAGGGGGCGTATCCCAGATACGCAGTATTTT
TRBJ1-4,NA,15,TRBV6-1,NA,CASSEAPGESEKLFF,TGTGCCAGCAGTGAAGCGCCAGGGGAGAGTGAAAAACTGTTTTTT
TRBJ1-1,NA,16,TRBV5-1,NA,CASSLESREVLFEAFF,TGCGCCAGCAGCTTGGAGAGCAGGGAAGTCCTCTTTGAAGCTTTCTTT
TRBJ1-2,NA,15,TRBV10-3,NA,CAISESPGRGYGYTF,TGTGCCATCAGTGAGTCTCCAGGGAGGGGGTATGGCTACACCTTC
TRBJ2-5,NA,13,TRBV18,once,CASSPPKGETQYF,TGTGCCAGCTCACCACCGAAGGGGGAGACCCAGTACTTC
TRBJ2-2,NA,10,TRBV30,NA,CAAGPGELFF,TGTGCCGCGGGCCCCGGGGAGCTGTTTTTT
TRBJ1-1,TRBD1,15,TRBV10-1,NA,CASRNYRGIWTEAFF,TGCGCCAGCAGGAATTACAGGGGGATTTGGACTGAAGCTTTCTTT
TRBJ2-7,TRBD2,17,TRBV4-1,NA,CASSQRPDGGSSYEQYF,TGCGCCAGCAGCCAACGACCTGACGGGGGGAGCTCCTACGAGCAGTACTTC
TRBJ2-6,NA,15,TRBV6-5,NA,CASSFRGPGANVLTF,TGTGCCAGCAGTTTTAGGGGCCCTGGGGCCAACGTCCTGACTTTC
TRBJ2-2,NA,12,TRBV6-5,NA,CASSYETGELFF,TGTGCCAGCAGTTACGAGACCGGGGAGCTGTTTTTT
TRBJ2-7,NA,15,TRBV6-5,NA,CASSYDFDDLYEQYF,TGTGCCAGCAGTTATGACTTTGATGATTTATACGAGCAGTACTTC
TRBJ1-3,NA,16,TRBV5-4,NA,CASSFSRGAGGNTIYF,TGTGCCAGCAGCTTTTCCAGGGGCGCGGGTGGAAACACCATATATTTT